Below are 22 T cell receptor beta chains sequenced from a single sample in a study of human T cells and chemical hapten exposure (dated by TCRdb to the early 2020s). Libraries were made using RACE. The sequencing machine was a NextSeq 500. TCRdb trimmed the raw reads at Q25, called clones with MiXCR and kept productive beta chains. Each entry merges the rows of one CDR3 protein and shows their most common DNA and genes. In this sample the table shows over 150,000 distinct CDR3 sequences, 28% of which occur a single time. Around 1.9% of the sample is in the top ten clones. Sample time point, as interpreted from the label and publication: patch test 3, about 24 weeks after DPC sensitization. The treatment or condition label on this specimen signifies: therapeutic diphenylcyclopropenone sensitization with weekly scalp DPC. The source was whole blood, collected in connection with sensitization to the hapten diphenylcyclopropenone (DPC). The receptors derive from a woman under 30 with alopecia areata. Some clones in this sample may be carry-over from other donors' samples.

The chain combines TRBV4-3 with TRBJ2-1, with D maybe TRBD2 (6 bases). Germline V gives CDR1 LGHNA, CDR2 YSLEER. With 2 bases removed from V and 1 base from J, the gap between germline ends came to 12 bases. The CDR3 covers 16 residues. The CDR3 spells CASSQRRAGSYNEQFF. CDR3 coding DNA: TGCGCCAGCAGCCAACGCCGGGCGGGGTCCTACAATGAGCAGTTCTTC.

Only a few counts were recorded for this clonotype. The chain employs TRBV7-2 and TRBJ2-2; D is uncertain. Germline V CDR1 and CDR2: SGHTA, FQGNSA. The CDR3 has 12 residues. V was trimmed by 0 bases and J by 7 bases, leaving 3 bases between them. CDR3 residues: CASSLAGGELFF. CDR3 coding DNA: TGTGCCAGCAGCTTAGCGGGCGGGGAGCTGTTTTTT.

A word on this clonotype: A junction end diverges from the germline sequence, so it may reflect a read error. The chain carries TRBV4-1 and TRBJ1-2, with 8 bases fitting TRBD1. The CDR3 spans 14 residues. Germline V gene data show CDR1 as MGHRA and CDR2 as YSYEKL. CDR3 coding DNA: TGCGCCAGCACCCAAAGCCAGGGGGCGCTTGGCTACACCTTC. Translation gives CASTQSQGALGYTF.

V gene TRBV10-3 combines with J gene TRBJ2-7; D possibly corresponds to TRBD1 (6 bases). The V end was cut by 4 bases, the J end by 4 bases, with 14 bases between. This CDR3 spans 14 amino acids. CDR1 is ENHRY and CDR2 is SYGVKD in the germline V gene. The DNA of the CDR3 is TGTGCCATCAGTGGCTTTACAGGGTTTTACGAGCAGTACTTC. Encoded protein: CAISGFTGFYEQYF.

This chain uses TRBV27 with TRBJ2-7; 10 bases map to TRBD1. CDR3 length: 13 residues. The V and J ends lost 11 bases and 7 bases, in that order; junction bases with no gene match: 11. Germline CDR1 and CDR2: MNHEY and SMNVEV (reference sequence). This chain's CDR3 is CAHGGQGFREQYF. The CDR3 nucleotides are TGTGCCCATGGGGGACAGGGGTTTCGTGAGCAGTACTTC.

The rearrangement uses TRBV9 and TRBJ2-1; 8 nucleotides match TRBD2. This CDR3 has 16 residues. The germline CDR1 and CDR2 sequences are SGDLS and YYNGEE. J was trimmed by 6 bases and V by 0 bases; bases with no gene match: 8. The CDR3 protein is CASSVARAGGGNEQFF. Here the CDR3 DNA reads TGTGCCAGCAGCGTAGCTCGTGCGGGAGGAGGCAATGAGCAGTTCTTC.

The V call is TRBV2, the J call TRBJ2-7, with D unresolved. This CDR3 comprises 12 residues. With 4 bases removed from V and 2 bases from J, the gap between germline ends came to 6 bases. Germline loops: CDR1 SNHLY, CDR2 FYNNEI. CDR3 protein: CASSGTPYEQYF. The DNA for the CDR3 is TGTGCCAGCAGTGGGACCCCCTACGAGCAGTACTTC.

The V gene is TRBV7-3, the J gene TRBJ1-6; D not certain. With 3 bases removed from V and 9 bases from J, the gap between germline ends came to 9 bases. Germline CDR1 reads SGHTA; CDR2 reads FQGTGA. The CDR3 extends over 13 amino acids. The CDR3 spells CASSFTVSSPLHF. The CDR3 DNA follows: TGTGCCAGCAGCTTCACAGTTTCTTCACCCCTCCACTTT. Together with reference TRBV7-3 and TRBJ1-6, the CDR3 gives the full variable domain: GAGVSQTPSNKVTEKGKYVELRCDPISGHTALYWYRQSLGQGPEFLIYFQGTGAADDSGLPNDRFFAVRPEGSVSTLKIQRTERGDSAVYLCASSFTVSSPLHFGNGTRLTVT.

The sample holds a few counts of this clonotype. The J gene is TRBJ1-3, the V gene TRBV4-1; TRBD1 matches 8 bases. The CDR3 is 15 amino acids. Trimming at V came to 2 bases and at J to 6 bases, leaving 6 bases not matched to a gene. Germline assignment: CDR1 MGHRA and CDR2 YSYEKL. Written as DNA, the CDR3 is TGCGCCAGCAGCCAACAGGACAGGGAGGAAAACACCATATATTTT. Translating it yields CASSQQDREENTIYF.

This chain uses TRBV5-6 with TRBJ2-6; D gene unclear. The germline V gene encodes CDR1 SGHDT and CDR2 YYEEEE. This CDR3 is 16 amino acids long. V dropped 2 bases and J dropped 0 bases, with 9 bases sitting between them. The CDR3 loop reads CASSLGILSGANVLTF. The CDR3 DNA sequence: TGTGCCAGCAGCTTAGGTATTCTCTCTGGGGCCAACGTCCTGACTTTC.

This clonotype was detected a few times. This chain links TRBV12-3 or TRBV12-4 with TRBJ2-1, with 8 bases aligning to TRBD2. The CDR3 extends over 14 amino acids. V shed 1 base and J 8 bases; nucleotides not matched to a gene: 4. CDR3 sequence reads: CASSLGGRTDEQFF. As DNA, the CDR3 is TGTGCCAGCAGTTTAGGCGGGAGGACCGATGAGCAGTTCTTC.

This clonotype came up a few times. The chain employs TRBV4-2 and TRBJ1-1, with 7 bases that match TRBD1. CDR3 length: 14 residues. After removal of 4 bases from V and 3 bases from J, the junction contained 5 bases not matched to a gene. CDR1 is LGHNA and CDR2 is YNFKEQ in the germline V gene. The CDR3 region is CASSPVTGYTEAFF. Here the CDR3 DNA reads TGTGCCAGCAGCCCAGTGACAGGGTACACTGAAGCTTTCTTT.

This chain joins TRBV2 and TRBJ1-4; D uncertain. Trimming took off 6 bases at V and 6 bases at J, with 11 bases between the two ends. The CDR3 is made up of 13 amino acids. CDR1 is SNHLY and CDR2 is FYNNEI in the germline V gene. CDR3 protein: CASRRVRDEKLFF. The CDR3 bases are TGTGCCAGCAGAAGGGTTCGAGATGAAAAACTGTTTTTT.

The V call is TRBV5-1, the J call TRBJ2-2; D is perhaps TRBD1 or TRBD2 (5 bases each). The CDR3 consists of 16 residues. Germline values: CDR1 SGHRS, CDR2 YFSETQ. V lost 0 bases, J lost 5 bases, and 14 bases lay in between. CDR3 coding DNA: TGCGCCAGCAGCTTGGATGCAGGGTCGGGAACCGGGGAGCTGTTTTTT. This codes for CASSLDAGSGTGELFF.

This chain links TRBV20-1 with TRBJ2-1; possible D gene TRBD2, 6 bases. Germline V gives CDR1 DFQATT, CDR2 SNEGSKA (reference sequence). CDR3 length: 14 amino acids. With 6 bases removed from V and 3 bases from J, the gap between germline ends came to 15 bases. CDR3 DNA: TGCAGTGCGACGGGGGACGGGGACTACAATGAGCAGTTCTTC. Translated, it gives CSATGDGDYNEQFF.

J is TRBJ2-7 and V is TRBV5-1; 9 bases fit TRBD1. The CDR3 loop spans 15 amino acids. From germline, CDR1 is SGHRS and CDR2 YFSETQ. J lost 5 bases, V lost 3 bases, and 9 bases had no gene match. The CDR3 sequence is CASSSTGTGFDEQYF. CDR3 DNA: TGCGCCAGCAGCTCCACCGGGACAGGGTTCGACGAGCAGTACTTC.

J is TRBJ1-5 and V is TRBV24-1; perhaps TRBD1 as D (5 bases). With 4 bases removed from V and 2 bases from J, the gap between germline ends came to 8 bases. Germline V CDR1 and CDR2: KGHDR, SFDVKD. The CDR3 runs to 14 residues. The CDR3 spells CATSDRARNQPQHF. The CDR3 DNA follows: TGTGCCACCAGTGACAGGGCTCGCAATCAGCCCCAGCATTTT.

The chain employs TRBV5-1 and TRBJ1-5; D is undetermined. V was pared by 3 bases and J by 4 bases, with 8 bases between. In germline, CDR1 is SGHRS, CDR2 YFSETQ. The CDR3 sequence is 13 residues long. The DNA of the CDR3 is TGCGCCAGCAGCTCGGGGTTTAATCAGCCCCAGCATTTT. This translates into CASSSGFNQPQHF. Supplemented by reference TRBV5-1 and TRBJ1-5, the full variable domain reads KAGVTQTPRYLIKTRGQQVTLSCSPISGHRSVSWYQQTPGQGLQFLFEYFSETQRNKGNFPGRFSGRQFSNSRSEMNVSTLELGDSALYLCASSSGFNQPQHFGDGTRLSIL.

The chain carries TRBV27 and TRBJ2-3; 12 bases match TRBD2. J lost 6 bases, V lost 8 bases, and 12 bases had no gene match. CDR1 is MNHEY and CDR2 is SMNVEV in the germline V gene (reference sequence). The CDR3 contains 16 residues. CDR3 region: CASGTPGLAGRDTQYF. The CDR3 nucleotides read TGTGCCAGCGGCACTCCGGGACTAGCGGGTCGTGATACGCAGTATTTT.

The rearrangement links TRBV5-6 to TRBJ2-1; D remains ambiguous. CDR3 size: 15 residues. Deletions cut 1 base from V and 7 bases from J, with 15 bases between. Germline assignment: CDR1 SGHDT and CDR2 YYEEEE. CDR3 region: CASSLSLLEKNEQFF. The CDR3, as DNA: TGTGCCAGCAGCTTGAGTCTCCTGGAGAAAAATGAGCAGTTCTTC. The full variable domain, in which reference TRBV5-6 and TRBJ2-1 provide the parts outside the CDR3, is DAGVTQSPTHLIKTRGQQVTLRCSPKSGHDTVSWYQQALGQGPQFIFQYYEEEERQRGNFPDRFSGHQFPNYSSELNVNALLLGDSALYLCASSLSLLEKNEQFFGPGTRLTVL.

This chain connects TRBV5-1 to TRBJ1-1; the D gene is possibly TRBD1 (5 bases). With 0 bases removed from V and 3 bases from J, the gap between germline ends came to 9 bases. The CDR3 loop spans 14 amino acids. Germline CDR1 and CDR2: SGHRS and YFSETQ. The CDR3 nucleotides read TGCGCCAGCAGCTTGGCTCTGGGGGACACTGAAGCTTTCTTT. This translates into CASSLALGDTEAFF.

As concerns this clonotype: The junction differs from germline at one of its ends, possibly a read error. This chain links TRBV15 with TRBJ2-7; 7 bases are a match to TRBD1. The CDR3 is made up of 14 amino acids. CDR1 and CDR2 (germline): LNHNV, YYDKDF (reference sequence). CDR3 region: CATGKRDRPYVQYF. CDR3 bases: TGTGCCACCGGGAAAAGGGACAGACCCTACGTGCAGTACTTC. The full variable domain, rest sourced from reference TRBV15 and TRBJ2-7, is DAMVIQNPRYQVTQFGKPVTLSCSQTLNHNVMYWYQQKSSQAPKLLFHYYDKDFNNEADTPDNFQSRRPNTSFCFLDIRSPGLGDTAMYLCATGKRDRPYVQYFGPGTRLTVT.